A selection of T cell receptor beta chains follows, all from one sample in a study of cytomegalovirus exposure and HLA in healthy donors. Profiled with immunoSEQ multiplex PCR; TCRdb holds only in-frame clones, not every one. The sample lists some 120,000 clones; roughly 80% were seen once. Sequencing was carried out using PBMCs. These receptors were obtained from a man aged 25 to 40 in good health and CMV-seronegative. Both conserved end residues are part of each CDR3.

CASSISGAEKLFF	TRBV19	TRBJ1-4
CASSPTSGSDNEQFF	TRBV5-4	TRBJ2-1
CASSYRIAPGDEQFF	TRBV6-5	TRBJ2-1
CASSRDSYGYTF	TRBV6-5	TRBJ1-2
CASSVRGGTNSPLHF	TRBV6-1	TRBJ1-6
CASSPVLTNQPQHF	TRBV18	TRBJ1-5
CASSQGSYEQYF	TRBV14	TRBJ2-7
CASSLGLAGGLPYNEQFF	TRBV5-1	TRBJ2-1
CASSGTGQGWTEAFF	TRBV7-2	TRBJ1-1
CASSPSLELAYNEQFF	TRBV6-4	TRBJ2-1
CASSPAGRNEQFF	TRBV7-9	TRBJ2-1
CASSSSGLPVTYQETQYF	TRBV5-4	TRBJ2-5
CASAQGEAFF	TRBV6-6	TRBJ1-1
CASSVTGDNQPQHF	TRBV28	TRBJ1-5
CASSLERWTGRDGAFF	TRBV7-8	TRBJ1-1
CASSVRGQGGTGELFF	TRBV7-2	TRBJ2-2
CASRMGLAGYTGELFF	TRBV27	TRBJ2-2
CASSSNRDRGYEQYF	TRBV5-1	TRBJ2-7
CASSLIRDRETNQPQHF	TRBV11-2	TRBJ1-5
CASSLDSGAGDTQYF	TRBV5-4	TRBJ2-3
CASSLSGSTDTQYF	TRBV7-8	TRBJ2-3
CASSPTGQGAYEQYF	TRBV5-1	TRBJ2-7
CASTSGLAGINTGELFF	TRBV2	TRBJ2-2
CATQIKTRTGDGYTF	TRBV6-6	TRBJ1-2
CATSSGQGLRQPQHF	TRBV15	TRBJ1-5
CAIATDSNQPQHF	TRBV19	TRBJ1-5
CASSVASGDTGELFF	TRBV6-4	TRBJ2-2
CASSPIAKNIQYF	TRBV28	TRBJ2-4